Listed here are 32 T cell receptor beta chains from one sample, sequenced in a study of cytomegalovirus exposure and HLA in healthy donors. Primers: 60 Vbeta forward and 13 Jbeta reverse. Repertoires were generated with immunoSEQ multiplex PCR, while TCRdb's copy carries only in-frame clones and drops some. The repertoire consists of 150,000 to 200,000 clones, with 75% occurring once and the leading ten covering around 2.4%. The specimen was PBMCs. Receptors originate from a female donor in good health and CMV-seronegative.

The genes are TRBV7-2 and TRBJ2-5; 11 bases match TRBD1. Germline V CDR1 and CDR2: SGHTA, FQGNSA. The CDR3 has 16 amino acids. Losses at the gene ends were 5 bases for V and 5 bases for J; bases not matched to a gene: 10. CDR3 residues: CASSQDPDRGHETQYF. CDR3 nucleotide sequence: TGTGCCAGCAGCCAAGACCCGGACAGGGGGCACGAGACCCAGTACTTC.

J is TRBJ2-3 and V is TRBV11-2; TRBD2 aligns across 10 bases. The V gene's germline CDR1 is SGHAT and CDR2 FQNNGV. V lost 1 base, J lost 5 bases, and 9 bases stayed unmatched. The CDR3 covers 17 residues. DNA of the CDR3: TGTGCCAGCAGCTTAGGTCAGCGGGGGGGCTATGGAGATACGCAGTATTTT. It codes for CASSLGQRGGYGDTQYF.

The chain couples TRBV2 to TRBJ2-1, with 8 bases identical to TRBD2. The J segment lost 7 bases and the V segment lost 5 bases, leaving 7 bases of the junction unmatched. The CDR3 has 14 amino acids. The germline V gene encodes CDR1 SNHLY and CDR2 FYNNEI. CDR3 in amino acids: CASSLNGGGNEQFF. CDR3 sequence (DNA): TGTGCCAGCAGTTTGAACGGGGGGGGAAATGAGCAGTTCTTC. Filled out from reference TRBV2 and TRBJ2-1, the complete variable domain reads EPEVTQTPSHQVTQMGQEVILRCVPISNHLYFYWYRQILGQKVEFLVSFYNNEISEKSEIFDDQFSVERPDGSNFTLKIRSTKLEDSAMYFCASSLNGGGNEQFFGPGTRLTVL.

This clone is a singleton in its sample. The chain links TRBV7-9 to TRBJ1-1, with D possibly matching TRBD1 (6 bases). V was pared by 5 bases and J by 7 bases, with 14 bases between. The CDR3 consists of 13 residues. Germline CDR1 SEHNR, CDR2 FQNEAQ (reference sequence). The CDR3 bases are TGTGCCAGCAGCAGGACAGCCGGACTTGAAGCTTTCTTT. This translates into CASSRTAGLEAFF.

The chain links TRBV7-6 to TRBJ2-5; 8 bases are a match to TRBD1. CDR3 length equals 13 residues. Germline V gives CDR1 SGHVS, CDR2 FNYEAQ. V was clipped by 5 bases and J by 7 bases; unmatched bases: 6. The CDR3 coding sequence is TGTGCCAGCAGCGAGAGACAGGGGTCGACCCAGTACTTC. Translated, it gives CASSERQGSTQYF.

The chain is built from TRBV7-2 and TRBJ2-5; 14 bases align to TRBD2. Per germline, CDR1 SGHTA and CDR2 FQGNSA. The CDR3 is 16 amino acids. After removal of 5 bases from V and 2 bases from J, the junction contained 4 bases not matched to a gene. The CDR3 spells CASSTGTSGGQETQYF. The CDR3 nucleotides are TGTGCCAGCAGCACCGGGACTAGCGGGGGACAAGAGACCCAGTACTTC. The full variable domain, completed using reference TRBV7-2 and TRBJ2-5, is GAGVSQSPSNKVTEKGKDVELRCDPISGHTALYWYRQSLGQGLEFLIYFQGNSAPDKSGLPSDRFSAERTGGSVSTLTIQRTQQEDSAVYLCASSTGTSGGQETQYFGPGTRLLVL.

The gene calls are TRBV5-1 and TRBJ2-4; D not certain. The V gene lost 4 bases and the J gene lost 8 bases, with 4 bases spanning the gap. The CDR3 is 10 residues long. The germline gives CDR1 SGHRS, CDR2 YFSETQ. CDR3 in amino acids: CASSPDIQYF. The CDR3 DNA follows: TGCGCCAGCAGCCCGGACATTCAGTACTTC.

This clone was seen just once. The chain recombines TRBV5-1 with TRBJ2-1, with D perhaps matching TRBD1 (5 bases). Looked up from germline, CDR1 is SGHRS and CDR2 is YFSETQ. The CDR3 runs to 14 residues. V was shortened by 0 bases and J by 7 bases, with 11 bases between the two germline ends. The CDR3: CASSLGPQGNEQFF. The CDR3 DNA sequence: TGCGCCAGCAGCTTGGGACCCCAGGGAAATGAGCAGTTCTTC.

This clone was seen more than once but under ten times. The sample holds other DNA sequences that translate to the same CDR3. The V gene is TRBV28, the J gene TRBJ2-3; 15 bases agree with TRBD2. This CDR3 region has 17 residues. The germline gives CDR1 MDHEN, CDR2 SYDVKM. The junction had 6 bases not matched to a gene; V was cut back by 7 bases and J by 1 base. CDR3 DNA sequence: TGTGCCAGCACCGGGACTAGCGGGAGGTGGGGCACAGATACGCAGTATTTT. As protein: CASTGTSGRWGTDTQYF.

This chain joins TRBV7-2 and TRBJ2-7; D is perhaps TRBD1 (5 bases). This CDR3 has 14 amino acids. Germline CDR1 reads SGHTA; CDR2 reads FQGNSA. Trimming removed 3 bases from V and 7 bases from J, with 16 bases in between. The CDR3 coding sequence is TGTGCCAGCAGCTTTTGGGGCAGGCTTGGAGAGCAGTACTTC. It specifies CASSFWGRLGEQYF.

The rearrangement uses TRBV2 and TRBJ2-2; D not certain. The CDR3 totals 16 residues. Germline V lookup: CDR1 SNHLY, CDR2 FYNNEI. Trimming shortened V by 7 bases and J by 0 bases, and 15 bases separated the two germline ends. CDR3 loop: CASTEPGVANTGELFF. Written as DNA, the CDR3 is TGTGCCAGCACCGAGCCTGGTGTTGCGAACACCGGGGAGCTGTTTTTT.

This chain uses TRBV7-9 with TRBJ1-5, with D tentatively TRBD1 (5 bases). CDR1 is SEHNR and CDR2 is FQNEAQ in the germline V gene (reference sequence). V lost 1 base and J 5 bases, leaving 6 bases between the germline ends. The CDR3 covers 13 residues. In nucleotides, the CDR3 is TGTGCCAGCAGCTTAGGCAGGGATCAGCCCCAGCATTTT. It yields the protein CASSLGRDQPQHF.

The J gene is TRBJ2-7, the V gene TRBV7-2; TRBD2 matches 11 bases. Germline loops: CDR1 SGHTA, CDR2 FQGNSA. The J segment lost 3 bases and the V segment lost 1 base, leaving 2 bases of the junction unmatched. The CDR3 is made up of 15 amino acids. The DNA of the CDR3 is TGTGCCAGCAGCTTAGAACTAGCGGGGGACTACGAGCAGTACTTC. Translating it yields CASSLELAGDYEQYF.

The chain employs TRBV7-2 and TRBJ1-4; TRBD1 matches at 7 bases. Germline V gives CDR1 SGHTA, CDR2 FQGNSA. The CDR3 totals 15 residues. V gave up 5 bases and J gave up 8 bases; unmatched junction bases: 11. CDR3 nucleotide sequence: TGTGCCAGCAGCCAGCGCGGGACAGTCTCCGAAAAACTGTTTTTT. Protein sequence: CASSQRGTVSEKLFF.

In its sample, this clone was seen once. V is TRBV6-1 and J is TRBJ1-1; the D gene is possibly TRBD1 (5 bases). The germline CDR1 and CDR2 sequences are MNHNS and SASEGT. V lost 7 bases and J 2 bases, leaving 14 bases between the germline ends. The CDR3 covers 14 residues. The CDR3 here is CASIGSTVNTEAFF. Here the CDR3 DNA reads TGTGCCAGCATAGGGTCGACAGTCAACACTGAAGCTTTCTTT.

The chain combines TRBV28 with TRBJ2-7, with D tentatively TRBD1 (5 bases). Germline V gene data show CDR1 as MDHEN and CDR2 as SYDVKM. CDR3 size: 14 residues. V was shortened by 5 bases and J by 3 bases, with 14 bases between the two germline ends. The CDR3 is CASSTRSTDYEQYF. The CDR3 nucleotides read TGTGCCAGCAGTACTCGTTCGACAGACTACGAGCAGTACTTC.

This rearrangement joins TRBV7-6 to TRBJ2-3; 9 positions agree with TRBD1. Germline trimming cut 5 bases from V and 1 base from J; bases unmatched to any gene: 10. Germline CDR1 reads SGHVS; CDR2 reads FNYEAQ. This CDR3 is built from 17 residues. CDR3 sequence: CASSRQQGARGTDTQYF. In nucleotides, the CDR3 is TGTGCCAGCAGCCGCCAACAGGGGGCGCGGGGCACAGATACGCAGTATTTT.

The genes are TRBV19 and TRBJ1-2; maybe TRBD1 (6 bases). The CDR3 spans 11 residues. Germline CDR1 is LNHDA and CDR2 is SQIVND (reference sequence). V lost 6 bases and J 8 bases, leaving 10 bases between the germline ends. This chain's CDR3 is CASRQGKGYTF. The CDR3 nucleotides read TGTGCCAGTAGGCAGGGGAAGGGCTACACCTTC.

A single count supports this clone. V is TRBV27 and J is TRBJ2-6; possibly TRBD2 for D (5 bases). The CDR3 is 16 residues long. CDR1 MNHEY and CDR2 SMNVEV come from the germline V gene (reference sequence). The V end lost 5 bases, the J end lost 0 bases, and 11 bases lay between the germline ends. The CDR3, as DNA: TGTGCCAGCAGTCCCTGGACTGACTCTGGGGCCAACGTCCTGACTTTC. The encoded protein is CASSPWTDSGANVLTF.

This clone showed up just once. The chain has TRBV7-9 and TRBJ2-7, with 8 positions matching TRBD2. This CDR3 region has 14 residues. Germline V lookup: CDR1 SEHNR, CDR2 FQNEAQ (reference sequence). J lost 6 bases, V lost 5 bases, and 9 bases had no gene match. The CDR3: CASSPEGSGVEQYF. The DNA for the CDR3 is TGTGCCAGCAGCCCCGAAGGTAGCGGGGTCGAGCAGTACTTC.

The sample holds a few counts of this clone. The CDR3 protein is CASSHRGADEQYF. CDR3 DNA sequence: TGTGCCAGCAGCCATCGGGGGGCGGACGAGCAGTACTTC. The V call is TRBV14, the J call TRBJ2-7, with D possibly being TRBD2 (7 bases). Trimming cost V 3 bases and J 5 bases, with 11 bases left between them. The CDR3 length is 13 residues. Germline CDR1 and CDR2: SGHDN and FVKESK.

The V gene is TRBV2, the J gene TRBJ1-1; TRBD1 matches 10 bases. Germline CDR1 and CDR2: SNHLY and FYNNEI. The V segment lost 6 bases and the J segment 6 bases; nucleotides outside the gene matches: 4. CDR3 length: 13 amino acids. The CDR3 sequence is CASRGQGRAEAFF. CDR3 DNA: TGTGCCAGCAGGGGACAGGGGCGGGCTGAAGCTTTCTTT.

The CDR3, as DNA: TGTGCCAGCAGCTTTGCAGGGAACACTGAAGCTTTCTTT. Its protein product is CASSFAGNTEAFF. V is TRBV7-9 and J is TRBJ1-1; D uncertain. The V gene's germline CDR1 is SEHNR and CDR2 FQNEAQ (reference sequence). This CDR3 is 13 amino acids long. The V and J ends lost 3 bases and 1 base respectively, with 6 bases between them.

The chain combines TRBV18 with TRBJ1-5; D may be TRBD1 (5 bases). V lost 3 bases and J lost 2, with 14 bases in between. The CDR3 extends over 16 amino acids. From germline, CDR1 is KGHSH and CDR2 LQKENI. The CDR3 sequence is CASSPPQGAGNQPQHF. The CDR3 nucleotides are TGTGCCAGCTCACCCCCCCAAGGGGCAGGCAATCAGCCCCAGCATTTT.

This clone was observed a handful of times. The gene calls are TRBV25-1 and TRBJ2-3; 8 nucleotides align to TRBD1. This CDR3 region has 15 residues. Germline-derived CDR1 and CDR2 are MGHDK and SYGVNS. After removal of 4 bases from V and 1 base from J, the junction contained 4 bases not matched to a gene. The CDR3 DNA reads as TGTGCCAGCAGTGCCACAGGGGGACGCACAGATACGCAGTATTTT. It encodes CASSATGGRTDTQYF.

The gene calls are TRBV14 and TRBJ2-7, with no clear D. From germline, CDR1 is SGHDN and CDR2 FVKESK. The CDR3 runs to 15 residues. With 1 base removed from V and 0 bases from J, the gap between germline ends came to 10 bases. The CDR3 coding sequence is TGTGCCAGCAGCCAAGGACTCTACCCCTCCTACGAGCAGTACTTC. This codes for CASSQGLYPSYEQYF.

The chain links TRBV6-5 to TRBJ2-7; D perhaps matches TRBD1 (6 bases). Germline V gene lookup returns CDR1 MNHEY and CDR2 SVGAGI. This CDR3 spans 11 amino acids. Trimming took off 9 bases at V and 4 bases at J, with 10 bases between the two ends. The CDR3 sequence is CASQGGYEQYF. CDR3 nucleotides: TGTGCCAGTCAAGGGGGATACGAGCAGTACTTC.

The chain employs TRBV7-9 and TRBJ2-3, with 8 bases aligning to TRBD1. The CDR3 spans 14 residues. Germline CDR1 SEHNR, CDR2 FQNEAQ (reference sequence). Trimming cost V 4 bases and J 7 bases; bases outside gene matches: 7. The CDR3 nucleotides are TGTGCCAGCAGCTCAGAAGGCAGGGGGCATACGCAGTATTTT. It specifies CASSSEGRGHTQYF.

V gene TRBV5-1 combines with J gene TRBJ1-1; perhaps TRBD1 as D (5 bases). Germline V lookup: CDR1 SGHRS, CDR2 YFSETQ. Trimming removed 0 bases at V and 0 bases at J, with 9 bases between. The CDR3 length is 15 residues. For the CDR3, the DNA is TGCGCCAGCAGCTTGGCCCCGGGGGTGAACACTGAAGCTTTCTTT. Encoded protein: CASSLAPGVNTEAFF. The variable domain in full, completed from reference TRBV5-1 and TRBJ1-1, reads KAGVTQTPRYLIKTRGQQVTLSCSPISGHRSVSWYQQTPGQGLQFLFEYFSETQRNKGNFPGRFSGRQFSNSRSEMNVSTLELGDSALYLCASSLAPGVNTEAFFGQGTRLTVV.

The chain recombines TRBV19 with TRBJ1-1; no clear D gene. Trimming pared 5 bases from V and 1 base from J, leaving 11 bases between. The CDR3 totals 14 residues. Looked up from germline, CDR1 is LNHDA and CDR2 is SQIVND (reference sequence). This CDR3 is CASSRKEENTEAFF. DNA of the CDR3: TGTGCCAGTAGTCGTAAGGAGGAGAACACTGAAGCTTTCTTT.

The J gene is TRBJ2-7, the V gene TRBV25-1, with 7 bases fitting TRBD2. Unmatched junction bases numbered 10, after V lost 3 bases and J lost 2 bases. Germline CDR1 is MGHDK and CDR2 is SYGVNS. This CDR3 contains 16 residues. CDR3 nucleotides: TGTGCCAGCAGTGATCCTGACGGCGGGAGCGCCTACGAGCAGTACTTC. Amino acids: CASSDPDGGSAYEQYF.

The chain employs TRBV15 and TRBJ1-5; 11 nucleotides match TRBD1. The CDR3 spans 15 residues. Germline V CDR1 and CDR2: LNHNV, YYDKDF (reference sequence). Losses at the gene ends were 5 bases for V and 6 bases for J; bases not matched to a gene: 6. CDR3 sequence: CATSGGQGAAQPQHF. Written as DNA, the CDR3 is TGTGCCACCAGCGGAGGACAGGGGGCAGCTCAGCCCCAGCATTTT.